The 29 T cell receptor beta chains below come from one sample, sequenced in a study of T cell changes during pregnancy in multiple sclerosis. Repertoires were generated with immunoSEQ multiplex PCR, while TCRdb's copy carries only in-frame clones and drops some. The sample shows tens of thousands of clones, roughly 92% of them seen only once. The specimen comprised peripheral blood, sampled in the third trimester of pregnancy. Receptors originate from a female donor in good health, enrolled as a control in a pregnancy study.

In its sample, this clone was seen a few times. The DNA of the CDR3 is TGCGCCAGCAGCTTGGACCCAGGTCCGACCACAGATACGCAGTATTTT. As protein: CASSLDPGPTTDTQYF. The V gene is TRBV5-1, the J gene TRBJ2-3, with D uncertain. Trimming removed 0 bases at V and 2 bases at J, with 13 bases between. This CDR3 is built from 16 residues. Germline V lookup: CDR1 SGHRS, CDR2 YFSETQ. Full variable domain (missing parts from reference TRBV5-1 and TRBJ2-3): KAGVTQTPRYLIKTRGQQVTLSCSPISGHRSVSWYQQTPGQGLQFLFEYFSETQRNKGNFPGRFSGRQFSNSRSEMNVSTLELGDSALYLCASSLDPGPTTDTQYFGPGTRLTVL.

The rearrangement links TRBV9 to TRBJ2-5; TRBD2 aligns across 15 bases. Germline V gene lookup returns CDR1 SGDLS and CDR2 YYNGEE. J gave up 2 bases and V 3 bases, and 5 bases lay outside the gene matches. The CDR3 contains 17 residues. As DNA, the CDR3 is TGTGCCAGCAGCGCCGGGACTAGCGGGGGGAGACAAGAGACCCAGTACTTC. It codes for CASSAGTSGGRQETQYF.

The chain recombines TRBV28 with TRBJ2-2, with TRBD2 matching 7 bases. Unmatched junction bases numbered 10, after V lost 7 bases and J lost 5 bases. Germline V gives CDR1 MDHEN, CDR2 SYDVKM. The CDR3 has 15 residues. In DNA form, the CDR3 reads TGTGCCAGCATCGGCGGGAGAGGAGGGACCGGGGAGCTGTTTTTT. Encoded protein: CASIGGRGGTGELFF.

V usage is TRBV7-9 and J usage is TRBJ2-7; TRBD2 aligns across 7 bases. Germline CDR1 reads SEHNR; CDR2 reads FQNEAQ (reference sequence). V was clipped by 4 bases and J by 3 bases; unmatched bases: 6. The CDR3 loop spans 14 amino acids. CDR3 sequence: CASSSPRDYYEQYF. CDR3 nucleotide sequence: TGTGCCAGCAGCTCCCCCCGGGACTACTACGAGCAGTACTTC.

V and J are TRBV4-2 and TRBJ2-5; D might be TRBD2 (6 bases). Trimming took 4 bases from V and 5 from J, leaving 20 bases between them. The CDR3 covers 16 residues. The germline CDR1 and CDR2 sequences are LGHNA and YNFKEQ. The CDR3 nucleotides are TGTGCCAGCAGCCCCCCAGGCACGGGGGTGGAGGAGACCCAGTACTTC. Translating gives CASSPPGTGVEETQYF.

The rearrangement links TRBV2 to TRBJ2-7, with D maybe TRBD2 (5 bases). V lost 10 bases to trimming and J lost 4 bases, with 20 bases between them. CDR1 is SNHLY and CDR2 is FYNNEI in the germline V gene. The CDR3 length is 14 residues. CDR3 in DNA: TGTGCCAACCGACGAAGAGAGGGAAGGTACGAGCAGTACTTC. Its protein is CANRRREGRYEQYF.

This clone was detected many times. This chain connects TRBV6-1 to TRBJ2-6; D uncertain. The CDR3 contains 15 residues. CDR1 and CDR2 (germline): MNHNS, SASEGT. V shed 2 bases and J shed 0 bases, with 5 bases lying between them. The CDR3 DNA reads as TGTGCCAGCAGTGAATACTCCTCTGGGGCCAACGTCCTGACTTTC. Translated: CASSEYSSGANVLTF.

The rearrangement joins TRBV7-3 to TRBJ2-2, with TRBD2 matching over 8 bases. The germline V gene has CDR1 SGHTA and CDR2 FQGTGA. The V segment lost 3 bases and the J segment 6 bases; nucleotides outside the gene matches: 9. This CDR3 is built from 16 residues. The CDR3 nucleotides read TGTGCCAGCAGCTTTTCTCGGGGGGGCTCCCCCGGGGAGCTGTTTTTT. Protein sequence: CASSFSRGGSPGELFF.

V and J are TRBV10-3 and TRBJ2-1; TRBD2 agrees at 7 bases. From germline, CDR1 is ENHRY and CDR2 SYGVKD. Trimming cost V 8 bases and J 6 bases; bases outside gene matches: 10. The CDR3 contains 14 residues. CDR3: CAIRGDASGNEQFF. The CDR3 nucleotides are TGTGCCATCCGGGGGGACGCTAGTGGCAATGAGCAGTTCTTC.

CDR3 protein: CASSARGVPFFGNQPQHF. The CDR3 region has the DNA TGTGCCAGCAGTGCCAGGGGTGTTCCGTTCTTTGGCAATCAGCCCCAGCATTTT. The chain links TRBV28 to TRBJ1-5, with D perhaps matching TRBD1 (6 bases). Germline V gene lookup returns CDR1 MDHEN and CDR2 SYDVKM. The CDR3 extends over 18 amino acids. The V and J ends lost 5 bases and 2 bases respectively, with 22 bases between them.

This chain joins TRBV27 and TRBJ2-7, with D perhaps matching TRBD2 (6 bases). The germline V gene encodes CDR1 MNHEY and CDR2 SMNVEV (reference sequence). CDR3 length: 16 amino acids. Trimming shortened V by 0 bases and J by 2 bases, and 14 bases separated the two germline ends. CDR3 sequence reads: CASSLSGEESPYEQYF. Here the CDR3 DNA reads TGTGCCAGCAGTTTATCGGGGGAGGAGAGTCCCTACGAGCAGTACTTC.

As DNA, the CDR3 is TGTGCCAGCAGCCTAGGGGGCGAGGGATCAGGGGCCAACGTCCTGACTTTC. Residues: CASSLGGEGSGANVLTF. The rearrangement joins TRBV4-2 to TRBJ2-6, with 7 bases matching TRBD1. The CDR3 is made up of 17 amino acids. Trimming took 4 bases from V and 4 from J; bases not matched to a gene: 10. Germline-derived CDR1 and CDR2 are LGHNA and YNFKEQ.

V and J are TRBV6-5 and TRBJ2-5, with D possibly being TRBD2 (6 bases). The CDR3 has 14 amino acids. V was pared by 6 bases and J by 2 bases, with 13 bases between. Germline V gene lookup returns CDR1 MNHEY and CDR2 SVGAGI. This CDR3 is CASRRPGLQETQYF. Written as DNA, the CDR3 is TGTGCCAGCAGGAGACCGGGACTTCAAGAGACCCAGTACTTC.

This clone was seen just once. The V and J genes are TRBV4-2 and TRBJ2-7; D possibly corresponds to TRBD1 (5 bases). CDR1 is LGHNA, CDR2 YNFKEQ, per germline. Trimming removed 1 base from V and 5 bases from J, with 12 bases in between. The CDR3 extends over 14 amino acids. The CDR3 nucleotides read TGTGCCAGCAGCCAAGTTTGGTCAGGGAACGAGCAGTACTTC. Protein: CASSQVWSGNEQYF.

The chain carries TRBV25-1 and TRBJ2-7; D possibly corresponds to TRBD2 (5 bases). The V end was cut by 1 base, the J end by 7 bases, with 23 bases between. This CDR3 is built from 17 residues. The V gene's germline CDR1 is MGHDK and CDR2 SYGVNS. The CDR3 nucleotides are TGTGCCAGCAGTGAATCGCCAGACACGATTTTTAGGGAGGAGCAGTACTTC. Encoded protein: CASSESPDTIFREEQYF.

The J gene is TRBJ1-4, the V gene TRBV7-2; 9 bases line up with TRBD1. The CDR3 is made up of 16 amino acids. Unmatched junction bases numbered 9, after V lost 2 bases and J lost 8 bases. CDR1 SGHTA and CDR2 FQGNSA come from the germline V gene. Here the CDR3 reads CASSLLVGTGQEKLFF. DNA for the CDR3: TGTGCCAGCAGCTTATTGGTTGGGACAGGGCAGGAAAAACTGTTTTTT.

The gene calls are TRBV11-1 and TRBJ2-3, with D unresolved. CDR3 length equals 15 residues. V was cut by 5 bases and J by 0 bases, with 12 bases left in between. Germline V gene lookup returns CDR1 SGHAT and CDR2 FQDESV (reference sequence). The CDR3 DNA sequence: TGTGCCAGCAGCCGAAACCGGGTTAGCACAGATACGCAGTATTTT. It encodes CASSRNRVSTDTQYF.

This chain uses TRBV10-3 with TRBJ2-3; 9 bases are shared with TRBD2. The CDR3 length is 15 residues. The germline V gene has CDR1 ENHRY and CDR2 SYGVKD. V gave up 4 bases and J gave up 6 bases; unmatched junction bases: 8. CDR3 protein: CAISVGRGGPDTQYF. CDR3 DNA: TGTGCCATCAGTGTTGGGCGGGGGGGCCCCGATACGCAGTATTTT.

In this sample, this clone turned up once. One junction end disagrees with the germline gene, perhaps due to a read error. Additional DNA sequences in this sample encode the identical CDR3. The chain is built from TRBV7-9 and TRBJ1-2; tentative D call: TRBD1 (6 bases). This CDR3 is 11 amino acids long. Germline CDR1 reads SEHNR; CDR2 reads FQNEAQ (reference sequence). Here the CDR3 reads CASSLGYRATF. CDR3 nucleotide sequence: TGCGCCAGCAGTCTAGGGTACAGGGCGACCTTC. Together with reference TRBV7-9 and TRBJ1-2, the CDR3 gives the full variable domain: DTGVSQNPRHKITKRGQNVTFRCDPISEHNRLYWYRQTLGQGPEFLTYFQNEAQLEKSRLLSDRFSAERPKGSFSTLEIQRTEQGDSAMYLCASSLGYRATFGSGTRLTVV.

The V call is TRBV6-7, the J call TRBJ2-3; D possibly corresponds to TRBD2 (6 bases). TRBV6-7 is recorded as an ORF, its role being uncertain. This CDR3 is built from 16 residues. Trimming shortened V by 6 bases and J by 2 bases, and 18 bases separated the two germline ends. CDR3 bases: TGTGCCAGCAGACAACCCGGGGGAATATCCACAGATACGCAGTATTTT. Its protein is CASRQPGGISTDTQYF.

The gene calls are TRBV7-8 and TRBJ1-6; D remains unclear. V lost 1 base, J lost 7 bases, and 8 bases lay in between. Germline CDR1 SGHVS, CDR2 FQNEAQ. The CDR3 has 14 residues. The CDR3 loop is CASSLVPVNSPLHF. The CDR3 DNA follows: TGTGCCAGCAGCTTAGTCCCAGTCAATTCACCCCTCCACTTT.

This chain uses TRBV27 with TRBJ1-1; TRBD1 matches 7 bases. Germline V gene sequence: CDR1 MNHEY, CDR2 SMNVEV (reference sequence). V lost 8 bases to trimming and J lost 4 bases; unmatched junction nucleotides: 4. The CDR3 sequence is 12 residues long. CDR3 sequence: CASATGVTEAFF. The CDR3 region has the DNA TGTGCCAGCGCTACAGGGGTCACTGAAGCTTTCTTT.

The CDR3 region has the DNA TGTGCCAGCCGGGGAGCGGGAGGGCCTAATGAGCAGTTCTTC. It codes for CASRGAGGPNEQFF. The chain joins TRBV7-8 to TRBJ2-1; 10 bases map to TRBD2. From germline, CDR1 is SGHVS and CDR2 FQNEAQ. This CDR3 spans 14 amino acids. The junction had 8 bases not matched to a gene; V was cut back by 8 bases and J by 7 bases.

This chain uses TRBV6-5 with TRBJ1-2, with TRBD1 identical over 11 bases. CDR3 length equals 14 residues. Germline loops: CDR1 MNHEY, CDR2 SVGAGI. V lost 6 bases, J lost 4 bases, and 4 bases stayed unmatched. CDR3 loop: CASSQDRGLYGYTF. CDR3 nucleotides: TGTGCCAGCAGCCAGGACAGGGGGCTCTATGGCTACACCTTC.

V is TRBV19 and J is TRBJ2-3; D gene ambiguous. The germline CDR1 and CDR2 sequences are LNHDA and SQIVND (reference sequence). V dropped 6 bases and J dropped 0 bases, with 10 bases sitting between them. This CDR3 has 14 amino acids. CDR3 DNA: TGTGCCAGTAGCGACTTGCAGAGCACAGATACGCAGTATTTT. Translated, it gives CASSDLQSTDTQYF.

The gene calls are TRBV9 and TRBJ2-7; 7 nucleotides line up with TRBD2. The CDR3 extends over 16 amino acids. Trimming removed 0 bases from V and 1 base from J; junction bases left unmatched: 7. Germline lookup yields CDR1 SGDLS and CDR2 YYNGEE. CDR3 amino acids: CASSVAPQGGSYEQYF. The CDR3 DNA is TGTGCCAGCAGCGTAGCTCCTCAGGGAGGGTCCTACGAGCAGTACTTC.

The DNA of the CDR3 is TGTGCCACGAGTCAACTCGGTTATGGGGCCAACGTCCTGACTTTC. It translates to CATSQLGYGANVLTF. This rearrangement joins TRBV15 to TRBJ2-6; no clear D gene. This CDR3 region has 15 residues. Germline loops: CDR1 LNHNV, CDR2 YYDKDF (reference sequence). V dropped 9 bases and J dropped 3 bases, with 15 bases sitting between them.

A single count supports this clone. The chain is built from TRBV6-5 and TRBJ2-3; 8 bases are shared with TRBD2. The trim removed 8 bases at V and 11 bases at J, leaving 12 bases unmatched. CDR3 length: 13 amino acids. Germline CDR1 and CDR2: MNHEY and SVGAGI. CDR3 residues: CASCPAAGGWQYF. The CDR3 DNA reads TGTGCCAGCTGCCCAGCGGCGGGGGGTTGGCAGTATTTT.

V usage is TRBV7-9 and J usage is TRBJ1-3; no firm D call. The CDR3 extends over 12 amino acids. The germline V and J ends were trimmed by 6 bases and 0 bases, with 3 bases remaining between them. Germline CDR1 and CDR2: SEHNR and FQNEAQ (reference sequence). The CDR3 sequence: CASSISGNTIYF. CDR3 sequence (DNA): TGTGCCAGCAGTATCTCTGGAAACACCATATATTTT.